Shown below are 12 T cell receptor beta chains from a single sample sequenced in a study of Siglec-9 on CD8 T cells in melanoma. Assay: immunoSEQ multiplex PCR; the TCRdb copy retains only in-frame clones and omits some. The data hold about 30,000 clones, with approximately 80% observed a single time. The sequencing sample was made of Siglec-9- CD8+ T cells sorted from blood. The receptors come from a human donor in good health.

The rearrangement joins TRBV18 to TRBJ2-5; D gene unclear. Germline values: CDR1 KGHSH, CDR2 LQKENI. Trimming removed 3 bases at V and 2 bases at J, with 4 bases between. This CDR3 region has 12 residues. Here the CDR3 reads CASSPEQETQYF. The CDR3 region has the DNA TGTGCCAGCTCACCCGAACAAGAGACCCAGTACTTC.

The genes are TRBV27 and TRBJ2-2, with D possibly matching TRBD2 (5 bases). The CDR3 has 15 residues. Germline CDR1 reads MNHEY; CDR2 reads SMNVEV (reference sequence). The V end was cut by 2 bases, the J end by 3 bases, with 10 bases between. The CDR3 DNA is TGTGCCAGCAGTTTACTTGGAGGAGACACCGGGGAGCTGTTTTTT. Translated, it gives CASSLLGGDTGELFF.

V and J are TRBV5-1 and TRBJ1-1; TRBD1 is a possible D gene (6 bases). This CDR3 contains 16 residues. Trimming stripped 1 base from V and 1 base from J, with 14 bases between. Germline assignment: CDR1 SGHRS and CDR2 YFSETQ. For the CDR3, the DNA is TGCGCCAGCAGCTTGAAAGTGCAGGGGCAGAACACTGAAGCTTTCTTT. This codes for CASSLKVQGQNTEAFF.

The chain recombines TRBV5-1 with TRBJ2-2; 8 nucleotides agree with TRBD1. This CDR3 has 15 residues. Germline assignment: CDR1 SGHRS and CDR2 YFSETQ. The trim removed 3 bases at V and 6 bases at J, leaving 7 bases unmatched. This chain's CDR3 is CASSSWTGWAGELFF. The CDR3 nucleotides read TGCGCCAGCAGCTCATGGACAGGGTGGGCCGGGGAGCTGTTTTTT.

The chain joins TRBV19 to TRBJ2-1; D is uncertain. Germline V gene lookup returns CDR1 LNHDA and CDR2 SQIVND (reference sequence). This CDR3 contains 15 residues. V lost 5 bases and J lost 2, with 13 bases in between. As DNA, the CDR3 is TGTGCCAGTAGTCCGGCTATTGACACCTACAATGAGCAGTTCTTC. Translated, it gives CASSPAIDTYNEQFF. Full variable domain (rest looked up from reference TRBV19 and TRBJ2-1): DGGITQSPKYLFRKEGQNVTLSCEQNLNHDAMYWYRQDPGQGLRLIYYSQIVNDFQKGDIAEGYSVSREKKESFPLTVTSAQKNPTAFYLCASSPAIDTYNEQFFGPGTRLTVL.

This rearrangement joins TRBV28 to TRBJ2-7; 7 bases match TRBD2. V lost 3 bases to trimming and J lost 5 bases; unmatched junction nucleotides: 7. CDR3 size: 14 residues. The germline V gene has CDR1 MDHEN and CDR2 SYDVKM. The DNA of the CDR3 is TGTGCCAGCAGTTTTACTAGCGCTTTTCACGAGCAGTACGTC. Amino acid sequence: CASSFTSAFHEQYV.

The chain combines TRBV27 with TRBJ2-1, with D tentatively TRBD2 (6 bases). CDR3 length: 12 residues. Trimming left V 5 bases short and J 10 bases short, with 12 bases between. Germline CDR1 is MNHEY and CDR2 is SMNVEV (reference sequence). The CDR3 region is CASSLPSGEQFF. CDR3 coding DNA: TGTGCCAGCAGTCTACCCAGCGGGGAGCAGTTCTTC.

The CDR3 DNA is TGTGCCAGCAGTAAGGACAGAAATAGCAATCAGCCCCAGCATTTT. Translating it yields CASSKDRNSNQPQHF. The V gene is TRBV27, the J gene TRBJ1-5, with TRBD1 as a possible D gene (6 bases). Trimming left V 5 bases short and J 0 bases short, with 11 bases between. The CDR3 is 15 residues long. CDR1 MNHEY and CDR2 SMNVEV come from the germline V gene (reference sequence).

The V and J genes are TRBV20-1 and TRBJ2-4; a weak D match, TRBD1 (6 bases). The CDR3 runs 11 residues. V was pared by 0 bases and J by 15 bases, with 12 bases between. Germline V gene data show CDR1 as DFQATT and CDR2 as SNEGSKA (reference sequence). The CDR3 sequence is CSARDQGLGYF. The DNA for the CDR3 is TGCAGTGCTAGAGATCAGGGGTTGGGGTACTTC.

The DNA for the CDR3 is TGTGCCACCCGAACCTGGAGCACAGATACGCAGTATTTT. As protein: CATRTWSTDTQYF. The V gene is TRBV2, the J gene TRBJ2-3, with D unresolved. The germline V gene encodes CDR1 SNHLY and CDR2 FYNNEI. This CDR3 is 13 amino acids long. The V and J ends lost 10 bases and 0 bases respectively, with 11 bases between them.

V gene TRBV2 combines with J gene TRBJ1-2; no definite D call. V was trimmed by 6 bases and J by 4 bases, leaving 9 bases between them. Germline loops: CDR1 SNHLY, CDR2 FYNNEI. The CDR3 extends over 12 amino acids. This chain's CDR3 is CASRDSGYGYTF. The CDR3 coding sequence is TGTGCCAGCAGAGATAGCGGCTATGGCTACACCTTC. Full variable domain (remainder filled in from reference TRBV2 and TRBJ1-2): EPEVTQTPSHQVTQMGQEVILRCVPISNHLYFYWYRQILGQKVEFLVSFYNNEISEKSEIFDDQFSVERPDGSNFTLKIRSTKLEDSAMYFCASRDSGYGYTFGSGTRLTVV.

The chain joins TRBV7-9 to TRBJ2-6, with 12 bases fitting TRBD2. The CDR3 is made up of 17 amino acids. J gave up 2 bases and V 11 bases, and 10 bases lay outside the gene matches. Germline assignment: CDR1 SEHNR and CDR2 FQNEAQ (reference sequence). CDR3 coding DNA: TGTGCCGGGGACGTGACTAGCGGGAGAACTGGGGCCAACGTCCTGACTTTC. This sequence encodes CAGDVTSGRTGANVLTF.